The rows below give T cell receptor beta chains drawn from one sample of a study of shared clonotypes between healthy human individuals. Sequencing used immunoSEQ multiplex PCR; TCRdb keeps in-frame clones, though not all of them. The sample includes some 470,000 clones, approximately 80% of them seen just once. Sequencing was carried out using PBMCs. All receptors come from a woman aged 40 to 55 in good health. Some clones in this sample may be carry-over from other donors' samples. The CDR3 runs from the conserved cysteine through the conserved F or W. The D gene is left open where the match is weak. Where a row states a size, it is once, few, many or the class of an expanded clone; other rows omit it.

d_gene	abundance	v_gene	j_gene	CDR3nt	CDR3aa
NA	NA	TRBV1	TRBJ1-2	TGCACCAGCAGTGACCGTCTTGTGCGAAAGACCTATGGCTACACCTTC	CTSSDRLVRKTYGYTF
TRBD1	once	TRBV5-1	TRBJ1-1	TGCGCCAGCAGCTCCTCCGGGACAGGGGACACTGAAGCTTTCTTT	CASSSSGTGDTEAFF
TRBD2	once	TRBV7-9	TRBJ2-5	TGTGCCAGCAGCTTAGTGGCGGGGCCACTAGCGGGAGTGGGGGAGACCCAGTACTTC	CASSLVAGPLAGVGETQYF
TRBD2	once	TRBV10-3	TRBJ2-3	TGTGCCATCTCGGGGGGAGGTGGAGATACGCAGTATTTT	CAISGGGGDTQYF
NA	NA	TRBV29-1	TRBJ2-1	TGCAGCGGTATTGGAAGAGGCAATGAGCAGTTCTTC	CSGIGRGNEQFF
NA	NA	TRBV6-5	TRBJ1-2	TGTGCCAGCAGTGCCCTTCAAAGCTCCTATGGCTACACCTTC	CASSALQSSYGYTF
TRBD2	NA	TRBV7-2	TRBJ2-5	TGTGCCAGCAGCTTACTGAGCGGGAGCCAAGAGACCCAGTACTTC	CASSLLSGSQETQYF
NA	NA	TRBV21-1	TRBJ1-5	TGTGCCAGCAGCAAGGAAGGGGTCTATCATCAGCCCCAGCATTTT	CASSKEGVYHQPQHF
TRBD2	NA	TRBV19	TRBJ2-5	TGTGCCAGTAGTATGGGCAGGGCGAGTTTTAGCGGGATTCAAGAGACCCAGTACTTC	CASSMGRASFSGIQETQYF
TRBD1	few	TRBV10-3	TRBJ2-7	TGTGCCATCAGCCCCCAACAGGGGAGCGAGCAGTACTTC	CAISPQQGSEQYF
TRBD2	once	TRBV5-4	TRBJ2-7	TGTGCCAGCAGCTCGGGACTAGCGGTTTTCGAGCAGTACTTC	CASSSGLAVFEQYF
TRBD1	NA	TRBV5-1	TRBJ1-1	TGCGCCAGCAGCTCGTCGACAGGGATGAACACTGAAGCTTTCTTT	CASSSSTGMNTEAFF
NA	once	TRBV27	TRBJ2-7	TGTGCCAGCAGTACCCCTAGGTTGACGCCCTACGAGCAGTACTTC	CASSTPRLTPYEQYF
TRBD1	NA	TRBV7-2	TRBJ1-1	TGTGCCAGCAGCCCTCGACAGGGTGGGAGGGCGGAAGCTTTCTTT	CASSPRQGGRAEAFF
NA	NA	TRBV7-9	TRBJ2-3	TGTGCCAGCAGCTCGACTAGGGACCCCACAGATACGCAGTATTTT	CASSSTRDPTDTQYF
NA	NA	TRBV5-1	TRBJ1-1	TGCGCCAGCAGCTTGGCTCCACCGAACACTGAAGCTTTCTTT	CASSLAPPNTEAFF
TRBD1	NA	TRBV28	TRBJ2-7	TGTGCCAGCAGTTTACAGGGGGTCCCCTACGAGCAGTACTTC	CASSLQGVPYEQYF
NA	NA	TRBV5-4	TRBJ2-1	TGTGCCAGCAGCTTAGGACCGGGACCCTACAATGAGCAGTTCTTC	CASSLGPGPYNEQFF
NA	few	TRBV21-1	TRBJ2-7	TGTGCCAGCGAGGTGGGTAGCGGCGAGCAGTACTTC	CASEVGSGEQYF
NA	many	TRBV29-1	TRBJ2-5	TGCAGCGTTGAACAGACAGCCAAAGAGACCCAGTACTTC	CSVEQTAKETQYF
TRBD1	NA	TRBV19	TRBJ1-5	TGTGCCAGTAGTATAGAGCGGGACAGGGGTTATCAGCCCCAGCATTTT	CASSIERDRGYQPQHF
TRBD1	NA	TRBV5-1	TRBJ1-1	TGCGCCAGCAGCGCGACAGGGTTTAACACTGAAGCTTTCTTT	CASSATGFNTEAFF
NA	NA	TRBV28	TRBJ2-7	TGTGCCAGCAGGCCCCCCTCAGGGGCTCCCTACGAGCAGTACTTC	CASRPPSGAPYEQYF
NA	NA	TRBV18	TRBJ2-7	TGTGCCAGCTCAGGGGTAGGGTACGAGCAGTACTTC	CASSGVGYEQYF
TRBD1	NA	TRBV7-8	TRBJ1-2	TGTGCCAGCAGCTTACCCGACCGGGACAGGGTGTATGGCTACACCTTC	CASSLPDRDRVYGYTF
TRBD2	NA	TRBV5-4	TRBJ2-7	TGTGCCAGCAGCTTGACTAGCGGGGGCCACGAGCAGTACTTC	CASSLTSGGHEQYF
NA	NA	TRBV27	TRBJ1-5	TGTGCCAGCAGTTTTTCCCAAAGCAATCAGCCCCAGCATTTT	CASSFSQSNQPQHF
NA	few	TRBV11-2	TRBJ2-3	TGTGCCAGCAGCTTAAAGGGGGGTCTAGCGACACGGGCGCAGTATTTT	CASSLKGGLATRAQYF
NA	NA	TRBV10-1	TRBJ2-7	TGCGCCAGCATCAGAGACAGAAACGAGCAGTACTTC	CASIRDRNEQYF
NA	NA	TRBV7-9	TRBJ2-1	TGTGCCAGCAGCTCCTTAGGCGACAATGAGCAGTTCTTC	CASSSLGDNEQFF